This paragraph reports one TCR beta chain. Its antigen is currently unknown. The data stem from a study of cytomegalovirus exposure and HLA in healthy donors. The germline V and J ends were trimmed by 5 bases and 0 bases, with 11 bases remaining between them. Germline CDR1 ENHRY, CDR2 SYGVKD. The CDR3 has 14 amino acids. The study, taken as a whole, reports: Altogether, about 160 TCR beta chains were recorded as cytomegalovirus-associated.

Each donor was healthy, and each was a bone marrow donor. Primers: 60 Vbeta forward and 13 Jbeta reverse. The table came from immunoSEQ multiplex PCR; TCRdb's copy has only in-frame clones and leaves some out. The table shows approximately 190,000 clones, with 70% occurring only once. This sequence was found in a man aged 35 to 55 in good health and CMV-seropositive. This chain joins TRBV10-3 and TRBJ2-7; the D gene is possibly TRBD2 (6 bases). The sample consisted of PBMCs. The CDR3 is CAISTAGTSYEQYF. Here the CDR3 DNA reads TGTGCCATCAGTACTGCGGGGACCTCCTACGAGCAGTACTTC.